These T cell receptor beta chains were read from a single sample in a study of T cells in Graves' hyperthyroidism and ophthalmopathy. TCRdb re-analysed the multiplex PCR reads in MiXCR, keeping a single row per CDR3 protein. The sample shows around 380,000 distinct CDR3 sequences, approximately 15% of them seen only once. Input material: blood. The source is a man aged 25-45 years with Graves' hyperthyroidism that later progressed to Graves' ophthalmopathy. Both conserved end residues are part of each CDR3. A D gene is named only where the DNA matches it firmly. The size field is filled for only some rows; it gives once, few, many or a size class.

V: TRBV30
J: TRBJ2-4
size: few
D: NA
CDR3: CAWSNFRVDKNIQYF
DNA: TGTGCCTGGAGCAACTTCAGGGTGGACAAAAACATTCAGTACTTC

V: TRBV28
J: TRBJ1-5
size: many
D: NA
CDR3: CASSLGGALQPQHF
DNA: TGTGCCAGCAGTTTAGGGGGGGCCCTTCAGCCCCAGCATTTT

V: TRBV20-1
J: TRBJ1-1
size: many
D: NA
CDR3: CSATTQLNTEAFF
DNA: TGCAGTGCGACAACCCAGTTGAACACTGAAGCTTTCTTT

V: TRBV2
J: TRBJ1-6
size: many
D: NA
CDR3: CASSYGHPSSYNSPLHF
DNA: TGTGCCAGCAGCTATGGACACCCGAGCTCCTATAATTCACCCCTCCACTTT

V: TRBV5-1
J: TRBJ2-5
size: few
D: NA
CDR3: CASSLTGIFLETQYF
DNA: TGCGCCAGCAGCTTGACAGGGATTTTTTTAGAGACCCAGTACTTC

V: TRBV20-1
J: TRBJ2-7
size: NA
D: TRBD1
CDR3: CSIPGQGAEQYF
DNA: TGCAGTATCCCGGGACAGGGGGCAGAGCAGTACTTC

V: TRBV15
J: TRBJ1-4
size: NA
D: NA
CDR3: CATSPRRVGSGEKLFF
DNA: TGTGCCACCAGCCCCCGAAGGGTCGGGAGTGGTGAAAAACTGTTTTTT

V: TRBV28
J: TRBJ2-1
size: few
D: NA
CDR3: CASSTYNEQFF
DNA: TGTGCCAGCAGTACGTACAATGAGCAGTTCTTC

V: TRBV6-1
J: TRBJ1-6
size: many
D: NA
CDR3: CASRNRRSDYNSPLHF
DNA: TGTGCCAGCAGAAACCGGCGCAGTGACTATAATTCACCCCTCCACTTT

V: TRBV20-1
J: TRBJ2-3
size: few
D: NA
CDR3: CSATYSTDTQYF
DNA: TGCAGTGCAACCTACAGCACAGATACGCAGTATTTT

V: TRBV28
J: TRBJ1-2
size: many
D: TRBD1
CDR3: CASSSPGGTNYGYTF
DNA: TGTGCCAGCAGTTCCCCAGGGGGGACTAACTATGGCTACACCTTC

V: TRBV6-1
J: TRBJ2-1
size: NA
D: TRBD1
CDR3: CASGGPGQNNEQFF
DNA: TGTGCCAGCGGCGGACCGGGACAGAACAATGAGCAGTTCTTC

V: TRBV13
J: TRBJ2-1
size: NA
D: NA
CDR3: CASSLARRANEQFF
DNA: TGTGCCAGCAGCTTAGCCCGCAGGGCCAATGAGCAGTTCTTC

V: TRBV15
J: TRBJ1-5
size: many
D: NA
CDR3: CATSTQGSNQPQHF
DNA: TGTGCCACCAGCACACAGGGATCCAATCAGCCCCAGCATTTT

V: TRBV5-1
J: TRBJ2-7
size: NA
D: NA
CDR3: CASSLDREYYEQYF
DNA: TGCGCCAGCAGCTTGGACAGGGAATATTACGAGCAGTACTTC

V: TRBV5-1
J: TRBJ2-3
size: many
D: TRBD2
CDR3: CASSFSGGFADTQYF
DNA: TGCGCCAGCAGCTTTAGCGGGGGGTTCGCAGATACGCAGTATTTT

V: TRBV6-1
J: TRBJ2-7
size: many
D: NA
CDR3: CASSAGGVGYEQYF
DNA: TGTGCCAGCAGTGCCGGGGGCGTCGGCTACGAGCAGTACTTC

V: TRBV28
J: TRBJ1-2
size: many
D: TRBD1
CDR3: CASSLKGTGNGYTF
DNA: TGTGCCAGCAGTTTAAAAGGGACAGGGAATGGCTACACCTTC

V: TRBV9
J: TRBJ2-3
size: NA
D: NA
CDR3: CASSASTETQYF
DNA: TGTGCCAGCAGCGCCTCGACCGAGACGCAGTATTTT

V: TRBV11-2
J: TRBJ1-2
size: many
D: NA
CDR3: CASSPAGNYGYTF
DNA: TGTGCCAGCAGCCCCGCGGGGAACTATGGCTACACCTTC

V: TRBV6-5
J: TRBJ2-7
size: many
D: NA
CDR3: CASSYSQGYEQYF
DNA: TGTGCCAGCAGCTATTCGCAGGGGTACGAGCAGTACTTC

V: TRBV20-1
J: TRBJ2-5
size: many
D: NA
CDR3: CSARLPNQETQYF
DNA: TGCAGTGCTAGACTGCCCAACCAAGAGACCCAGTACTTC

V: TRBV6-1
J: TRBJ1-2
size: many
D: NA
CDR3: CASSEVGALTGNYGYTF
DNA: TGTGCCAGCAGTGAAGTGGGAGCCCTGACAGGCAACTATGGCTACACCTTC

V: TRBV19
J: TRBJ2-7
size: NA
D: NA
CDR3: CASSIDVASYEQYF
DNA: TGTGCCAGTAGTATAGATGTGGCGTCCTACGAGCAGTACTTC

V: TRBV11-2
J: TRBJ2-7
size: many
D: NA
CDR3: CASSQSPGEQYF
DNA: TGTGCCAGCAGCCAATCCCCCGGGGAGCAGTACTTC

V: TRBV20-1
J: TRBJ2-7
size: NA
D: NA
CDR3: CSVPGPWDYEQYF
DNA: TGCAGTGTACCGGGCCCTTGGGACTACGAGCAGTACTTC

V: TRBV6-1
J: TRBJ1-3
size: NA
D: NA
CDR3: CATRMGISGNTIYF
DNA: TGTGCCACCCGGATGGGAATCTCTGGAAACACCATATATTTT

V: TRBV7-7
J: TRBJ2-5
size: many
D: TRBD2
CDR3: CASSLIGLAGETQYF
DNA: TGTGCTAGCAGCTTGATCGGACTAGCGGGGGAGACCCAGTACTTC

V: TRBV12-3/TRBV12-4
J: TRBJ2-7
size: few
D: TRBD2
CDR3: CASSFGGIGYEQYF
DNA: TGTGCCAGCAGTTTCGGGGGGATAGGATACGAGCAGTACTTC

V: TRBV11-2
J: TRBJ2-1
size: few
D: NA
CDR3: CAISPGPAAYNEQFF
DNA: TGTGCCATCAGCCCGGGCCCGGCGGCCTACAATGAGCAGTTCTTC

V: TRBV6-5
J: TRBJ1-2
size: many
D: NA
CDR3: CASSYSRANYGYTF
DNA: TGTGCCAGCAGTTACTCGAGAGCCAACTATGGCTACACCTTC

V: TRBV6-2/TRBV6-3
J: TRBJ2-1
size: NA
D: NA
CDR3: CASSYSLGRNEQFF
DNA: TGTGCCAGCAGTTACTCGCTAGGGAGGAATGAGCAGTTCTTC

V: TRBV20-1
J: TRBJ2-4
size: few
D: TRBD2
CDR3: CSAIRTSGGHLAKNIQYF
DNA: TGCAGTGCTATTCGGACTAGCGGGGGACACCTAGCCAAAAACATTCAGTACTTC

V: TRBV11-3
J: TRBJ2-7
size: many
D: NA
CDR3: CASSSSDFRPYEQYF
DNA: TGTGCCAGCAGCAGCTCTGATTTTAGGCCCTACGAGCAGTACTTC

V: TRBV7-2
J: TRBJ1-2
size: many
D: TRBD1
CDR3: CASRVGTGALGYTF
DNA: TGTGCCAGCAGAGTGGGGACAGGGGCCCTTGGCTACACCTTC

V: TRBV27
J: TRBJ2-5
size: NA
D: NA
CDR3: CASSLGQRGAQYF
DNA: TGTGCCAGCAGTTTAGGACAGAGGGGGGCCCAGTACTTC

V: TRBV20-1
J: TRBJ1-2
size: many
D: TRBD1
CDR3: CSARDRGTNYGYTF
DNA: TGCAGTGCTAGGGACAGGGGTACTAACTATGGCTACACCTTC

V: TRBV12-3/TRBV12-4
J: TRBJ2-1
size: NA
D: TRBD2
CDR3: CASSLGLAASEQFF
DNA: TGTGCCAGCAGTTTAGGGCTAGCGGCCTCAGAGCAGTTCTTC

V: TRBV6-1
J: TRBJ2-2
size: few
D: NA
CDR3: CASSDEGDTGELFF
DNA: TGTGCCAGCAGTGACGAGGGGGACACCGGGGAGCTGTTTTTT

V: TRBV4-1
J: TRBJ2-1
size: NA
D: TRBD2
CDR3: CASSQEPAGGYNEQFF
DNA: TGCGCCAGCAGCCAAGAGCCAGCGGGGGGGTACAATGAGCAGTTCTTC

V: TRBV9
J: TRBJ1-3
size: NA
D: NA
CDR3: CASSVPDSGNTIYF
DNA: TGTGCCAGCAGCGTACCAGACTCTGGAAACACCATATATTTT

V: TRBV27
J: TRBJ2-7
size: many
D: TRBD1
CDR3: CASSFDRGAYEQYF
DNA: TGTGCCAGCAGTTTCGACAGGGGGGCGTACGAGCAGTACTTC

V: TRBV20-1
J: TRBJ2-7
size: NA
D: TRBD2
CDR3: CSARNRDYSYEQYF
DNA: TGCAGTGCTAGGAACCGGGACTACTCCTACGAGCAGTACTTC

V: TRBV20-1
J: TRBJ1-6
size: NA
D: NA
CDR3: CSGGESSYNSPLHF
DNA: TGCAGTGGGGGCGAGAGCTCCTATAATTCACCCCTCCACTTT

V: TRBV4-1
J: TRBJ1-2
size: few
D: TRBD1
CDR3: CASSDPRKGQGAGYTF
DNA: TGCGCCAGCAGCGATCCTCGAAAGGGACAGGGGGCTGGCTACACCTTC